The entry that follows covers one T cell receptor beta chain sequence. Its antigen remains unidentified. This specimen comes from a study of cytomegalovirus exposure and HLA in healthy donors. Trimming removed 3 bases from V and 0 bases from J, with 6 bases in between. The CDR3 extends over 15 amino acids. Germline assignment: CDR1 KGHSH and CDR2 LQKENI. General study results and limits: Later analysis identified several of the most significant clusters that appeared linked to common viral pathogens. Analyzed later, most CMV-associated TCR beta chains appeared HLA-restricted. For most TCR beta V segments, an earlier analysis put the productive rate at about 90% or about 30% of the time. Later on, an analysis showed TCR association rates differing by HLA locus, with DRB1 the most and HLA-C the fewest.

Amplification used 60 Vbeta primers and 13 Jbeta primers. Assay used: immunoSEQ multiplex PCR; TCRdb lists only in-frame clones, some missing. Counted here are 98,000 or so clones, around 77% occurring once; the ten biggest clones make up around 7.2%. The sequencing input was PBMCs. The chain links TRBV18 to TRBJ1-6; D not certain. This receptor was obtained from a female donor in good health and CMV-seronegative. CDR3 sequence reads: CASSPGSSYNSPLHF. The CDR3 nucleotides read TGTGCCAGCTCACCCGGGAGCTCCTATAATTCACCCCTCCACTTT.